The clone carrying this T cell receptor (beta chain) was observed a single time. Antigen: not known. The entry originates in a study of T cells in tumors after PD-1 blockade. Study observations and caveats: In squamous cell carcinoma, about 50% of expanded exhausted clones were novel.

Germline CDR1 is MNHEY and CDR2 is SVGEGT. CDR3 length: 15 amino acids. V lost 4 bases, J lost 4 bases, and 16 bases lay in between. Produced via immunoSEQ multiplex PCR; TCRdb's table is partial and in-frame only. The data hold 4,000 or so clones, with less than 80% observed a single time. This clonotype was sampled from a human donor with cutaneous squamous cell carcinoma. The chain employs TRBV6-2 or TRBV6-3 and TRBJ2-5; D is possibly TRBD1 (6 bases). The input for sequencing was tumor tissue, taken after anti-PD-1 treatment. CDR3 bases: TGTGCCAGCAGTTTTAACCGACAGGTACTAGAGACCCAGTACTTC. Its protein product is CASSFNRQVLETQYF.